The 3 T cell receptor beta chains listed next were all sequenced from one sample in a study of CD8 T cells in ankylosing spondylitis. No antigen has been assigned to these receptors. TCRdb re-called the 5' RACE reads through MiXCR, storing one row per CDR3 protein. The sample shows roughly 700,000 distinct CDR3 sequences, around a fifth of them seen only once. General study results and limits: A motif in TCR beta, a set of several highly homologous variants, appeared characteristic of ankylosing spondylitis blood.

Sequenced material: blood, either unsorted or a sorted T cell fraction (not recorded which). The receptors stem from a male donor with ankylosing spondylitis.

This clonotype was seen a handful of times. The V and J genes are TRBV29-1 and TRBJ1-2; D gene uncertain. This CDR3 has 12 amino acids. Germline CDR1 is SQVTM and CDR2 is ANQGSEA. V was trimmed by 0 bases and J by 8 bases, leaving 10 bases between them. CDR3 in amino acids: CSVEERLDGYTF. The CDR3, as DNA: TGCAGCGTTGAAGAACGTTTAGACGGCTACACCTTC.

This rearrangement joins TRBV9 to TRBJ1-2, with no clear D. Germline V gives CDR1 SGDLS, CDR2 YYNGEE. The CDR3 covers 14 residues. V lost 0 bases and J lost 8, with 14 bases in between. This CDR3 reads CASSVEVTATGYTF. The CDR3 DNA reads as TGTGCCAGCAGCGTAGAGGTGACCGCTACCGGCTACACCTTC.

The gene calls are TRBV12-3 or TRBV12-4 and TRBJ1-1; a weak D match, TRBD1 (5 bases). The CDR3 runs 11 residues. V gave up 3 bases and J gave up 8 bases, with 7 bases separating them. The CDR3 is CASSFGDEAFF. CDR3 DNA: TGTGCCAGCAGTTTCGGGGACGAAGCTTTCTTT.